This TCR beta chain was identified during a study of T cells after yellow fever vaccination. For TCR, cDNA came from 5'RACE template switching, which added a universal primer site and UMIs. TCRdb passed the 5' RACE reads through MiXCR, listing each CDR3 protein once. This sample has hundreds of thousands of distinct CDR3 sequences, with 8.7% found just once. This clonotype has just a few counts. What it binds is not known. Study outcomes and limitations: Most clones from primary vaccination resurfaced after the booster (nearly 97% CD4, 88% CD8).

The CDR3 spans 15 residues. V was cut by 1 base and J by 2 bases, with 11 bases left in between. The germline gives CDR1 SGHTA, CDR2 FQGNSA. This sequence originates from a man aged 18 to 35 who received the YFV17D yellow fever vaccine. The V call is TRBV7-2, the J call TRBJ1-2; tentative D call: TRBD1 (6 bases). Material: PBMCs, obtained on the day of the first yellow fever vaccination. CDR3 residues: CASSLGGARNYGYTF. The CDR3 bases are TGTGCCAGCAGCTTAGGGGGGGCGAGAAACTATGGCTACACCTTC.